These T cell receptor beta chains were read from a single sample in a study of control samples from healthy donors and cancer patients. Generated by immunoSEQ multiplex PCR, the TCRdb table keeps only in-frame clones and is missing some. The data hold 100,000 to 150,000 clones, with 75% to 95% observed a single time. Sequenced material: blood. The receptors here all came from a middle-aged man in good health. CDR3s include the opening cysteine and the closing phenylalanine or tryptophan. Each record gives: clone size, D gene, J gene, V gene, CDR3 DNA, CDR3 protein. D genes are given only for firm matches. Expanded clones get a size class; other rows say once, few or many, or leave the size out.

size: NA; D: NA; J: TRBJ2-5; V: TRBV7-9; DNA: TGTGCCAGCAGCTTGGGGTACGGCTCCGTACAAGAGACCCAGTACTTC; CDR3: CASSLGYGSVQETQYF
size: NA; D: NA; J: TRBJ1-1; V: TRBV11-2; DNA: TGTGCCAGCAGCTTATCGGCAACACGGAACACTGAAGCTTTCTTT; CDR3: CASSLSATRNTEAFF
size: NA; D: NA; J: TRBJ2-7; V: TRBV24-1; DNA: TGTGCCACCAGTGATTCGTACAGATCCTACGAGCAGTACTTC; CDR3: CATSDSYRSYEQYF
size: NA; D: NA; J: TRBJ1-2; V: TRBV12-3/TRBV12-4; DNA: TGTGCCACTCAGGACACAACTAACTATGGCTACACCTTC; CDR3: CATQDTTNYGYTF
size: NA; D: NA; J: TRBJ2-5; V: TRBV28; DNA: TGTGCCTCAACCAAGCTATCCTTTTCTAGCGAAGAGACCCAGTACTTC; CDR3: CASTKLSFSSEETQYF
size: NA; D: TRBD2; J: TRBJ2-5; V: TRBV6-5; DNA: TGTGCCAGCAGTTCCAAGACTAGCGGGGGGGAGACCCAGTACTTC; CDR3: CASSSKTSGGETQYF
size: NA; D: NA; J: TRBJ1-4; V: TRBV5-1; DNA: TGCGCCAGCAGCTTAGGGGGAACTAATGAAAAACTGTTTTTT; CDR3: CASSLGGTNEKLFF
size: NA; D: NA; J: TRBJ2-2; V: TRBV5-1; DNA: TGCGCCAGCAGCGGAGCCGGGAGTTCTAGCACCGGGGAGCTGTTTTTT; CDR3: CASSGAGSSSTGELFF
size: NA; D: NA; J: TRBJ1-1; V: TRBV3-1/TRBV3-2; DNA: TGTGCCAGCAGCCAATCAGTTATGAACACTGAAGCTTTCTTT; CDR3: CASSQSVMNTEAFF
size: once; D: NA; J: TRBJ2-3; V: TRBV6-5; DNA: TGTGCCAGCAGTTACGTTAGTGGGGATACGCAGTATTTT; CDR3: CASSYVSGDTQYF
size: NA; D: TRBD1; J: TRBJ1-1; V: TRBV5-4; DNA: TGTGCCAGCAGCCCCGGGACAGATTGGGAAGCTTTCTTT; CDR3: CASSPGTDWEAFF
size: NA; D: NA; J: TRBJ1-3; V: TRBV30; DNA: TGTGCCGGCCATCAGGGCTCTGGAAACACCATATATTTT; CDR3: CAGHQGSGNTIYF
size: once; D: NA; J: TRBJ1-1; V: TRBV28; DNA: TGTGCCAGCAGTTTAACCGGGGCTGAAGCTTTCTTT; CDR3: CASSLTGAEAFF
size: NA; D: NA; J: TRBJ2-1; V: TRBV5-1; DNA: TGCGCCAGCAGCTTTGGGTCCGGCAATGAGCAGTTCTTC; CDR3: CASSFGSGNEQFF
size: once; D: NA; J: TRBJ1-3; V: TRBV10-1; DNA: TGCGCCAGCAGTGAGGGGACTTCTGGAAACACCATATATTTT; CDR3: CASSEGTSGNTIYF
size: NA; D: TRBD1; J: TRBJ1-3; V: TRBV5-1; DNA: TGCGCCAGCAGCTTGGGTCCGGGACAGGGGGCTTTTGGAAACACCATATATTTT; CDR3: CASSLGPGQGAFGNTIYF
size: NA; D: NA; J: TRBJ2-3; V: TRBV5-4; DNA: TGTGCCAGCAGGGGCCTCACAGATACGCAGTATTTT; CDR3: CASRGLTDTQYF
size: once; D: NA; J: TRBJ2-7; V: TRBV12-3/TRBV12-4; DNA: TGTGCCAGCAGCTTCTCGCGGGACTACGAGCAGTACTTC; CDR3: CASSFSRDYEQYF
size: NA; D: NA; J: TRBJ1-5; V: TRBV12-3/TRBV12-4; DNA: TGTGCCAGCAGTCCACTAAGGCAGCCCCAGCATTTT; CDR3: CASSPLRQPQHF
size: NA; D: NA; J: TRBJ2-7; V: TRBV7-2; DNA: TGTGCCAGCAGCTTAGAGGGGGGTCGCTCCTACGAGCAGTACTTC; CDR3: CASSLEGGRSYEQYF
size: once; D: NA; J: TRBJ2-2; V: TRBV6-1; DNA: TGTGCCAGCAGTGAACAGGCTCCCGGGGAGCTGTTTTTT; CDR3: CASSEQAPGELFF
size: NA; D: NA; J: TRBJ1-1; V: TRBV27; DNA: TGTGCCAGCAGTTTATCATGGGGGGACACTGAAGCTTTCTTT; CDR3: CASSLSWGDTEAFF